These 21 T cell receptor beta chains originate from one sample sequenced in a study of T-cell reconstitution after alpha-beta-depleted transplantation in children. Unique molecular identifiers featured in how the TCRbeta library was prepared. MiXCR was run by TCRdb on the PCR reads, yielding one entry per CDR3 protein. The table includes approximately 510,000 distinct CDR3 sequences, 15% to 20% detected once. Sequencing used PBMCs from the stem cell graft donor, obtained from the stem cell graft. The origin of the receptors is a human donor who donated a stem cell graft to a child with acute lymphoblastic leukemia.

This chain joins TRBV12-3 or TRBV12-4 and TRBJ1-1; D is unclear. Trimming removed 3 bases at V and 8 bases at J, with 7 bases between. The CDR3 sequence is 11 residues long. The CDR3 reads CASSFSGEAFF. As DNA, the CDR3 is TGTGCCAGCAGTTTTTCCGGGGAAGCTTTCTTT.

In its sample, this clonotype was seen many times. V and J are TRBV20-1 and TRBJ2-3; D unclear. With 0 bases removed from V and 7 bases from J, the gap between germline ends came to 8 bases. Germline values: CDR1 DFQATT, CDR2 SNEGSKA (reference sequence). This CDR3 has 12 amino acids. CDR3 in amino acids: CSARDEAHTQYF. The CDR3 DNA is TGCAGTGCTAGAGATGAAGCTCATACGCAGTATTTT.

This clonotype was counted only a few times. The CDR3 DNA reads as TGTGCCAGCAGCTTGTACGGGAGGGCGGGAAATGAGCAGTTCTTC. Amino acids: CASSLYGRAGNEQFF. The chain employs TRBV5-8 and TRBJ2-1, with 8 bases identical to TRBD2. The CDR3 sequence is 15 residues long. Germline V gives CDR1 SGHTS, CDR2 YDEGEE. Trimming at V came to 1 base and at J to 7 bases, leaving 7 bases not matched to a gene.

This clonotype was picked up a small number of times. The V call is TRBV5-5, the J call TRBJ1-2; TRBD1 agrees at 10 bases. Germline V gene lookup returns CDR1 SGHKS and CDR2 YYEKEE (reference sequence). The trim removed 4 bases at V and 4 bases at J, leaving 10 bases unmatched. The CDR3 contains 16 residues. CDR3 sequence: CASSLMTGGAGYGYTF. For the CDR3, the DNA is TGTGCCAGCAGCCTCATGACAGGGGGCGCAGGCTATGGCTACACCTTC.

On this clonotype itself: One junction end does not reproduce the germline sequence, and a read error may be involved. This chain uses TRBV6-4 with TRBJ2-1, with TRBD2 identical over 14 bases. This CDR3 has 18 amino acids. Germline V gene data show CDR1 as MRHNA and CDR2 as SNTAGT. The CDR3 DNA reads TGTGCCACCCGAAAGCGGCCGTTGGGACTAGCGGGAGAGGGTGAGCAGATCTTC. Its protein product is CATRKRPLGLAGEGEQIF.

The CDR3 spells CSARDRTRKDEQYF. DNA of the CDR3: TGCAGTGCTAGAGATAGGACGCGGAAGGACGAGCAGTACTTC. The genes are TRBV20-1 and TRBJ2-7; D unclear. CDR3 size: 14 residues. Trimming removed 0 bases at V and 5 bases at J, with 14 bases between. Per germline, CDR1 DFQATT and CDR2 SNEGSKA (reference sequence).

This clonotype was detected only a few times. In DNA, the CDR3 is TGCAGCGTCCCCGGACGTATTTCCTACGAGCAGTACTTC. This gives the protein CSVPGRISYEQYF. This chain links TRBV29-1 with TRBJ2-7; D gene uncertain. V lost 6 bases, J lost 1 base, and 13 bases lay in between. The germline CDR1 and CDR2 sequences are SQVTM and ANQGSEA. CDR3 length: 13 amino acids.

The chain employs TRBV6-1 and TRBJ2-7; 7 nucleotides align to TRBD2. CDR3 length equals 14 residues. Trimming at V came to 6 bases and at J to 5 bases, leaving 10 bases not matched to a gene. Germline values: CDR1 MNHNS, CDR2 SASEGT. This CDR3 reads CASSFGLTSHEQYF. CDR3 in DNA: TGTGCCAGCAGCTTCGGTTTGACTAGCCACGAGCAGTACTTC.

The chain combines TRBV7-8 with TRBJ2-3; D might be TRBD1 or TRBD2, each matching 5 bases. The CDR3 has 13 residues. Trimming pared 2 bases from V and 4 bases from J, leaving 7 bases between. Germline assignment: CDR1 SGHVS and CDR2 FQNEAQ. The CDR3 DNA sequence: TGTGCCAGCAGCTTATGGGGACCAGATACGCAGTATTTT. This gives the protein CASSLWGPDTQYF. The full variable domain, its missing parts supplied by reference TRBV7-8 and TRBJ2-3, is GAGVSQSPRYKVAKRGQDVALRCDPISGHVSLFWYQQALGQGPEFLTYFQNEAQLDKSGLPSDRFFAERPEGSVSTLKIQRTQQEDSAVYLCASSLWGPDTQYFGPGTRLTVL.

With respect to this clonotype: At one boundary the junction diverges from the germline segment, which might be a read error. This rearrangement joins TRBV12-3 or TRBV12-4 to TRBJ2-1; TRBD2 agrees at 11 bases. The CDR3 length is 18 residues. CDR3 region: CACSFSLAGGVQLLEQFF. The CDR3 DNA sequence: TGTGCCTGCAGTTTTAGTCTAGCGGGAGGAGTACAATTGCTTGAGCAGTTCTTC.

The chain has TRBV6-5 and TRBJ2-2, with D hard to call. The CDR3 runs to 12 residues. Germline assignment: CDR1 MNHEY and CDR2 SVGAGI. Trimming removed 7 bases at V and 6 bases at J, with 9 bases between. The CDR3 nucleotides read TGTGCCAGCACCGACGGGTCCGGGGAGCTGTTTTTT. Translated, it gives CASTDGSGELFF.

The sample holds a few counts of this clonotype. The CDR3 coding sequence is TGCAGCGTTAAGGGGGGGGCAGGGGGCGTAAAAAACACTGAAGCTTTCTTT. It translates to CSVKGGAGGVKNTEAFF. This chain uses TRBV29-1 with TRBJ1-1, with 8 bases matching TRBD1. Germline lookup yields CDR1 SQVTM and CDR2 ANQGSEA. CDR3 length equals 17 residues. V trimming: 5 bases; J trimming: 2 bases; junction bases outside the gene matches: 16.

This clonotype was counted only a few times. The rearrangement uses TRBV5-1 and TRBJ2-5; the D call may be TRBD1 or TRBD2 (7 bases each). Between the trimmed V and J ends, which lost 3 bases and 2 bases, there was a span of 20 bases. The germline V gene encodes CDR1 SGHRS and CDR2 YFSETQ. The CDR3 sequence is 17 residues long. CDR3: CASSSRGPFGGQETQYF. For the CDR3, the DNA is TGCGCCAGCAGCTCAAGGGGGCCATTCGGGGGGCAAGAGACCCAGTACTTC. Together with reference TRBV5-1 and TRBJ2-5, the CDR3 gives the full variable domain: KAGVTQTPRYLIKTRGQQVTLSCSPISGHRSVSWYQQTPGQGLQFLFEYFSETQRNKGNFPGRFSGRQFSNSRSEMNVSTLELGDSALYLCASSSRGPFGGQETQYFGPGTRLLVL.

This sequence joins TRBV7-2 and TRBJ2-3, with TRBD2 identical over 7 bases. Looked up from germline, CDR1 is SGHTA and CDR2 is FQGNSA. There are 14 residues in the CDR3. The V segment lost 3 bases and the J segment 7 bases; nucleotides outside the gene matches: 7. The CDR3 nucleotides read TGTGCCAGCAGCTTTGGCGGGGGAGGGTATACGCAGTATTTT. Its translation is CASSFGGGGYTQYF.

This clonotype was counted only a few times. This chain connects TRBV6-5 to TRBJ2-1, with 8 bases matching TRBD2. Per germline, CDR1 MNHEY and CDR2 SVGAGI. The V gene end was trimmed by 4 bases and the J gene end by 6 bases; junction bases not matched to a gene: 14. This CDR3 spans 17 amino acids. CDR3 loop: CASSSPLGSGGLNEQFF. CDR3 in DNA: TGTGCCAGCAGTTCCCCCCTTGGGAGCGGGGGTCTCAATGAGCAGTTCTTC.

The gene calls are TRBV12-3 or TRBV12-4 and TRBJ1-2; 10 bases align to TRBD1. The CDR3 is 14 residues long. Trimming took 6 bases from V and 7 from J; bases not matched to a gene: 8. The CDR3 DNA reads TGTGCCAGCAGCCTTAGACAGGGGGCGCCTGGCTACACCTTC. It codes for CASSLRQGAPGYTF.

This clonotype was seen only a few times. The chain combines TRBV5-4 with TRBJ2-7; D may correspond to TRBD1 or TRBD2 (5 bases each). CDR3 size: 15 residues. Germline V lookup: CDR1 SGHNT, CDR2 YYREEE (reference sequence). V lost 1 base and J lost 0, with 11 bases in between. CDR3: CASSLMGPSSYEQYF. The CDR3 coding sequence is TGTGCCAGCAGCTTGATGGGACCCTCCTCCTACGAGCAGTACTTC.

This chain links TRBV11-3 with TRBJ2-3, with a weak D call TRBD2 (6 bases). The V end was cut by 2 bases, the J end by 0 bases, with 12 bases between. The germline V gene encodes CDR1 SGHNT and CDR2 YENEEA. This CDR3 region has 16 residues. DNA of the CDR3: TGTGCCAGCAGCTTATGGGGGACTGGTAGCACAGATACGCAGTATTTT. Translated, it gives CASSLWGTGSTDTQYF.

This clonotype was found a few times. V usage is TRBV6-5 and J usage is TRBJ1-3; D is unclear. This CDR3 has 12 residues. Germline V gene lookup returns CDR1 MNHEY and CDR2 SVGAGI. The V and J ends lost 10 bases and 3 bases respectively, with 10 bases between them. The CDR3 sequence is CATTSNGNTIYF. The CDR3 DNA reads TGTGCCACCACCTCCAATGGAAACACCATATATTTT.

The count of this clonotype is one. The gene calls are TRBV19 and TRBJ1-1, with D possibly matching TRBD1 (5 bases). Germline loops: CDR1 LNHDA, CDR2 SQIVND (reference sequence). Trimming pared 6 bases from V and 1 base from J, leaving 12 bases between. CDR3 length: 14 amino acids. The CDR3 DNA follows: TGTGCCAGTAGCGATTGGACACCGAACACTGAAGCTTTCTTT. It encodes CASSDWTPNTEAFF.

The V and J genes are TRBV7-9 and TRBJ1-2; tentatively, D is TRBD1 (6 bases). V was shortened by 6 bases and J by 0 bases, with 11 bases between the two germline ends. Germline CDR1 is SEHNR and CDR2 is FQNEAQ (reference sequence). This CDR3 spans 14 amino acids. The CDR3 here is CASRPRTANYGYTF. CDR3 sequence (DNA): TGTGCCAGCAGACCGCGGACAGCTAACTATGGCTACACCTTC. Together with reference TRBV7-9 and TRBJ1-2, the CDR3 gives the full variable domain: DTGVSQNPRHKITKRGQNVTFRCDPISEHNRLYWYRQTLGQGPEFLTYFQNEAQLEKSRLLSDRFSAERPKGSFSTLEIQRTEQGDSAMYLCASRPRTANYGYTFGSGTRLTVV.